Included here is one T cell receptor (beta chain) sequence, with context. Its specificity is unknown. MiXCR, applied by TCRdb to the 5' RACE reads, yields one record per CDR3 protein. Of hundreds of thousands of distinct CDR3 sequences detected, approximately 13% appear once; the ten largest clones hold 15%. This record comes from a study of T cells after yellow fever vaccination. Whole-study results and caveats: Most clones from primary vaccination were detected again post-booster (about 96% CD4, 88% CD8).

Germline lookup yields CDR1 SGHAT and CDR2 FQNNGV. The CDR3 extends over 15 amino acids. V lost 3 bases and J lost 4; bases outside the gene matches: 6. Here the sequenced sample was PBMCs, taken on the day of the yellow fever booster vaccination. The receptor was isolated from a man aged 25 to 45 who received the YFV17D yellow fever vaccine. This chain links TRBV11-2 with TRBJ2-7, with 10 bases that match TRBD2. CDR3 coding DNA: TGTGCCAGCAGCTTTTCTAGCGGGAGCGGGTACGAGCAGTACTTC. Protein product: CASSFSSGSGYEQYF.